The 3 T cell receptor beta chains below were found in one sample sequenced in a study of shared clonotypes between healthy human individuals. Repertoires were generated with immunoSEQ multiplex PCR, while TCRdb's copy carries only in-frame clones and drops some. The sample holds about a million clones, around four fifths seen once. The sequenced sample was memory CD4+ T cells sorted from blood. Subset given: CD45RA-negative fraction. The receptors come from a man aged 18 to 29 in good health.

CDR3 DNA: TGTGCCAGCTCACCAGGGTTAGCGGCGGATACGCAGTATTTT. Its translation: CASSPGLAADTQYF. The rearrangement uses TRBV18 and TRBJ2-3; D perhaps matches TRBD2 (6 bases). Trimming stripped 2 bases from V and 6 bases from J, with 12 bases between. This CDR3 comprises 14 residues. The germline V gene encodes CDR1 KGHSH and CDR2 LQKENI.

This chain's CDR3 is CASSQKPDFTDTQYF. For the CDR3, the DNA is TGCGCCAGCAGCCAAAAACCGGACTTCACAGATACGCAGTATTTT. The chain is built from TRBV4-1 and TRBJ2-3; maybe TRBD2 (5 bases). Germline V lookup: CDR1 MGHRA, CDR2 YSYEKL. Trimming stripped 2 bases from V and 2 bases from J, with 11 bases between. The CDR3 length is 15 residues.

The rearrangement joins TRBV28 to TRBJ2-1; possible D gene TRBD1, 5 bases. The CDR3 covers 13 residues. Trimming took 5 bases from V and 7 from J, leaving 12 bases between them. Germline V lookup: CDR1 MDHEN, CDR2 SYDVKM. In DNA, the CDR3 is TGTGCCAGCAGTCGCGGCAGGGAAAATGAGCAGTTCTTC. Protein product: CASSRGRENEQFF.